This is a list of T cell receptor beta chains from one sample in a study of shared clonotypes between healthy human individuals. Profiled with immunoSEQ multiplex PCR; TCRdb holds only in-frame clones, not every one. The sample gives hundreds of thousands of clones, more than 70% of which show up once; 1.5% to 2% is in the top ten. What was sequenced was memory CD4+ T cells sorted from blood. Receptor source: a woman in her 30s in good health. The CDR3 runs from the conserved cysteine through the conserved F or W. The D gene is left open where the match is weak. Part of the rows lack a size; the others show once, few, many or a class for expanded clones.

j_call: TRBJ1-1
v_call: TRBV28
clone_size: -
d_call: TRBD1
cdr3_nt: TGTGCCAGCAACAAACAGGGGGCGGTCGCTGAAGCTTTCTTT
cdr3_aa: CASNKQGAVAEAFF

j_call: TRBJ2-1
v_call: TRBV28
clone_size: -
d_call: TRBD2
cdr3_nt: TGTGCCAGCAGTGTTAGCGGGAGGAGGTATGAGCAGTTCTTC
cdr3_aa: CASSVSGRRYEQFF

j_call: TRBJ2-5
v_call: TRBV9
clone_size: -
d_call: TRBD2
cdr3_nt: TGTGCCAGCAGCGCCGGACTAGCGGGAGTTGTCCCCTCGGAGACCCAGTACTTC
cdr3_aa: CASSAGLAGVVPSETQYF

j_call: TRBJ1-1
v_call: TRBV30
clone_size: -
d_call: -
cdr3_nt: TGTGCCTGGAAAAGGGGCCTGAACACTGAAGCTTTCTTT
cdr3_aa: CAWKRGLNTEAFF

j_call: TRBJ1-5
v_call: TRBV10-1
clone_size: many
d_call: -
cdr3_nt: TGCGCCAGCAGCGTAGGGCCCTTTAAAGACCCGAATTCCGGGGAGGGGAGCAATCAGCCCCAGCATTTT
cdr3_aa: CASSVGPFKDPNSGEGSNQPQHF

j_call: TRBJ2-7
v_call: TRBV4-2
clone_size: -
d_call: TRBD2
cdr3_nt: TGTGCCAGCAGCCATTATATAAGCGGGGGAAAAACTTCAACCTACGAGCAGTACTTC
cdr3_aa: CASSHYISGGKTSTYEQYF

j_call: TRBJ1-1
v_call: TRBV15
clone_size: -
d_call: -
cdr3_nt: TGTGCCACCAGCAGAGCCAGGGCTGAAGCTTTCTTT
cdr3_aa: CATSRARAEAFF

j_call: TRBJ1-1
v_call: TRBV29-1
clone_size: -
d_call: -
cdr3_nt: TGCAGCGCCCTGGGGGGAGTCGCCTCCTACGCTGAAGCTTTCTTT
cdr3_aa: CSALGGVASYAEAFF

j_call: TRBJ2-5
v_call: TRBV5-1
clone_size: -
d_call: -
cdr3_nt: TGCGCCAGCAGCTCCCCCGTAGGGACCCAGTACTTC
cdr3_aa: CASSSPVGTQYF

j_call: TRBJ1-4
v_call: TRBV4-1
clone_size: -
d_call: TRBD1
cdr3_nt: TGCGCCAGCAGCCTTCCAGGGGGCACTAATGAAAAACTGTTTTTT
cdr3_aa: CASSLPGGTNEKLFF

j_call: TRBJ1-1
v_call: TRBV11-3
clone_size: -
d_call: -
cdr3_nt: TGTGCCAGCAGCTCGGGACCGGAGTCCACTGAAGCTTTCTTT
cdr3_aa: CASSSGPESTEAFF

j_call: TRBJ2-1
v_call: TRBV10-3
clone_size: -
d_call: TRBD2
cdr3_nt: TGTGCCATCAGTGAGACTGGGACTAGCGGGAGTCTCAATGAGCAGTTCTTC
cdr3_aa: CAISETGTSGSLNEQFF

j_call: TRBJ1-4
v_call: TRBV29-1
clone_size: -
d_call: TRBD1
cdr3_nt: TGCAGCGCGGGACAGGGTAATGAAAAACTGTTTTTT
cdr3_aa: CSAGQGNEKLFF

j_call: TRBJ2-7
v_call: TRBV14
clone_size: few
d_call: -
cdr3_nt: TGTGCCAGCAGCCAAGAGTTGAGGTGGGGGTACCACGAGCAGTACTTC
cdr3_aa: CASSQELRWGYHEQYF

j_call: TRBJ1-4
v_call: TRBV18
clone_size: -
d_call: -
cdr3_nt: TGTGCCAGCTCACCAACGTCCATAAGTCGGGAAAAACTGTTTTTT
cdr3_aa: CASSPTSISREKLFF

j_call: TRBJ2-1
v_call: TRBV9
clone_size: -
d_call: -
cdr3_nt: TGTGCCAGCAGCGACGGACACCCCTCCTACAATGAGCAGTTCTTC
cdr3_aa: CASSDGHPSYNEQFF

j_call: TRBJ2-3
v_call: TRBV4-1
clone_size: -
d_call: -
cdr3_nt: TGCGCCAGCAGCCAACTAGGTTTGGTTAGAGATACGCAGTATTTT
cdr3_aa: CASSQLGLVRDTQYF

j_call: TRBJ2-1
v_call: TRBV27
clone_size: -
d_call: TRBD2
cdr3_nt: TGTGCCAGCAGTTCCCCACTAGCGACTAATGAGCAGTTCTTC
cdr3_aa: CASSSPLATNEQFF

j_call: TRBJ2-2
v_call: TRBV30
clone_size: -
d_call: -
cdr3_nt: TGTGCCTGGAAATTGCGGCAGACGAACACCGGGGAGCTGTTTTTT
cdr3_aa: CAWKLRQTNTGELFF

j_call: TRBJ2-3
v_call: TRBV7-9
clone_size: -
d_call: TRBD2
cdr3_nt: TGTGCCAGCAGCCAAGACCTAACTAGCGGTGGGACAGATACGCAGTATTTT
cdr3_aa: CASSQDLTSGGTDTQYF

j_call: TRBJ2-2
v_call: TRBV11-1
clone_size: -
d_call: -
cdr3_nt: TGTGCCAGCAGACAAGGGAACACCGGGGAGCTGTTTTTT
cdr3_aa: CASRQGNTGELFF

j_call: TRBJ1-5
v_call: TRBV19
clone_size: -
d_call: -
cdr3_nt: TGTGCCAGTAGTCTCAGGAGAGGGAATCAGCCCCAGCATTTT
cdr3_aa: CASSLRRGNQPQHF

j_call: TRBJ1-1
v_call: TRBV28
clone_size: -
d_call: TRBD1
cdr3_nt: TGTGCCTCCAACAGGGGTCCTGAAGCTTTCTTT
cdr3_aa: CASNRGPEAFF

j_call: TRBJ1-4
v_call: TRBV19
clone_size: -
d_call: -
cdr3_nt: TGTGCCAGTAGTCGGGCAACTAATGAAAAACTGTTTTTT
cdr3_aa: CASSRATNEKLFF

j_call: TRBJ2-1
v_call: TRBV9
clone_size: -
d_call: -
cdr3_nt: TGTGCCAGCAGCGTAGGCGCCAGCAGGTCCTACAATGAGCAGTTCTTC
cdr3_aa: CASSVGASRSYNEQFF

j_call: TRBJ2-7
v_call: TRBV5-1
clone_size: -
d_call: TRBD1
cdr3_nt: TGCGCCAGCAGCTTAACCGGGACAGGGGTTTCCTACGAGCAGTACTTC
cdr3_aa: CASSLTGTGVSYEQYF

j_call: TRBJ2-2
v_call: TRBV28
clone_size: -
d_call: -
cdr3_nt: TGTGCCAGCAGGGGAGCTGGGGGAGGGAACACCGGGGAGCTGTTTTTT
cdr3_aa: CASRGAGGGNTGELFF

j_call: TRBJ2-7
v_call: TRBV2
clone_size: -
d_call: -
cdr3_nt: TGTGCCAGCAGTGAGCACAGGGACCGACTTAGCGAGCAGTACTTC
cdr3_aa: CASSEHRDRLSEQYF

j_call: TRBJ2-7
v_call: TRBV28
clone_size: -
d_call: -
cdr3_nt: TGTGCCAGCAGTTTTAGGGGGGAGAGGATCTACGAGCAGTACTTC
cdr3_aa: CASSFRGERIYEQYF

j_call: TRBJ2-3
v_call: TRBV2
clone_size: few
d_call: -
cdr3_nt: TGTGCCAGCACTTATAGCGGACCTAGCACAGATACGCAGTATTTT
cdr3_aa: CASTYSGPSTDTQYF

j_call: TRBJ2-3
v_call: TRBV5-1
clone_size: -
d_call: -
cdr3_nt: TGCGCCAGCGCAAGGGACAGCACAGATACGCAGTATTTT
cdr3_aa: CASARDSTDTQYF

j_call: TRBJ1-3
v_call: TRBV28
clone_size: -
d_call: -
cdr3_nt: TGTGCCAGCAGACAAGGACAGCTCCCTGGCGTATCTGGAAACACCATATATTTT
cdr3_aa: CASRQGQLPGVSGNTIYF

j_call: TRBJ1-3
v_call: TRBV11-2
clone_size: -
d_call: -
cdr3_nt: TGTGCCAGCAGCTTAAGGCCCCCCGGGGCTGGAAACACCATATATTTT
cdr3_aa: CASSLRPPGAGNTIYF

j_call: TRBJ2-3
v_call: TRBV27
clone_size: -
d_call: TRBD1
cdr3_nt: TGTGCCAGCAGAGACAGGGGGCATGTTACAGATACGCAGTATTTT
cdr3_aa: CASRDRGHVTDTQYF

j_call: TRBJ1-3
v_call: TRBV6-1
clone_size: many
d_call: -
cdr3_nt: TGTGCCAGCAGTACAGCGGTAGATGGAAACACCATATATTTT
cdr3_aa: CASSTAVDGNTIYF

j_call: TRBJ1-2
v_call: TRBV28
clone_size: -
d_call: -
cdr3_nt: TGTGCCAGCTTCATCCGCGGGGGCGCAGCGTTGGGCTACACCTTC
cdr3_aa: CASFIRGGAALGYTF

j_call: TRBJ2-3
v_call: TRBV5-8
clone_size: -
d_call: -
cdr3_nt: TGTGCCAGCAGCGGGAGGCTAGCGATCACAGATACGCAGTATTTT
cdr3_aa: CASSGRLAITDTQYF

j_call: TRBJ2-7
v_call: TRBV27
clone_size: -
d_call: TRBD2
cdr3_nt: TGTGCCAGCATCGCGGGAGGATCCTACGAGCAGTACTTC
cdr3_aa: CASIAGGSYEQYF

j_call: TRBJ2-1
v_call: TRBV29-1
clone_size: few
d_call: TRBD2
cdr3_nt: TGCAGCGTTGAAGTGGTAGCGGGGAAAAACAATGAGCAGTTCTTC
cdr3_aa: CSVEVVAGKNNEQFF

j_call: TRBJ1-5
v_call: TRBV19
clone_size: -
d_call: -
cdr3_nt: TGTGCCAGTAGTATAGTAGGGGGACGGCAGCCCCAGCATTTT
cdr3_aa: CASSIVGGRQPQHF

j_call: TRBJ2-1
v_call: TRBV6-5
clone_size: -
d_call: TRBD2
cdr3_nt: TGTGCCAGCAGTACCGGGACTAGCGGGTCTCACGAGCAGTTCTTC
cdr3_aa: CASSTGTSGSHEQFF

j_call: TRBJ1-1
v_call: TRBV27
clone_size: -
d_call: -
cdr3_nt: TGTGCCAGCAGTTTATCAGGTTCGGAAAGGGGCCTGAGCTTT
cdr3_aa: CASSLSGSERGLSF

j_call: TRBJ2-7
v_call: TRBV5-1
clone_size: -
d_call: TRBD1
cdr3_nt: TGCGCCAGCAGCTTAGGACAGGGTTTCTCCTACGAGCAGTACTTC
cdr3_aa: CASSLGQGFSYEQYF

j_call: TRBJ1-5
v_call: TRBV19
clone_size: -
d_call: -
cdr3_nt: TGTGCCAGTAGTCCTGGCGGTTGGATGGGTCAGCCCCAGCATTTT
cdr3_aa: CASSPGGWMGQPQHF

j_call: TRBJ1-2
v_call: TRBV5-1
clone_size: -
d_call: -
cdr3_nt: TGCGCCAGCAGCTTGGCCGGGGGTACTAACTATGGCTACACCTTC
cdr3_aa: CASSLAGGTNYGYTF

j_call: TRBJ2-5
v_call: TRBV14
clone_size: -
d_call: -
cdr3_nt: TGTGCCAGCAGCCAGGCGGGGCAAGAGACCCAGTACTTC
cdr3_aa: CASSQAGQETQYF

j_call: TRBJ2-5
v_call: TRBV28
clone_size: once
d_call: -
cdr3_nt: TGTGCCAGCACCGAGGGGGGCGAAGAGACCCAGTACTTC
cdr3_aa: CASTEGGEETQYF

j_call: TRBJ2-2
v_call: TRBV6-1
clone_size: -
d_call: -
cdr3_nt: TGTGCCAGCAGTGAACCGGGGAAGTCCGGGGAGCTGTTTTTT
cdr3_aa: CASSEPGKSGELFF

j_call: TRBJ2-1
v_call: TRBV18
clone_size: -
d_call: TRBD2
cdr3_nt: TGTGCCAGCTCAATTCTTGAGGGACTAGCGGGAGGATCAGAGGATGAGCAGTTCTTC
cdr3_aa: CASSILEGLAGGSEDEQFF

j_call: TRBJ1-2
v_call: TRBV30
clone_size: -
d_call: -
cdr3_nt: TGTGCCTGGAAAAACCAGGGCTCCCCAGTAGGCACCTTC
cdr3_aa: CAWKNQGSPVGTF

j_call: TRBJ2-5
v_call: TRBV4-1
clone_size: -
d_call: -
cdr3_nt: TGCGCCAGCAGCCAAGCGGTCTCCTCTGGAGGGGAGACCCAGTACTTC
cdr3_aa: CASSQAVSSGGETQYF

j_call: TRBJ2-7
v_call: TRBV29-1
clone_size: -
d_call: -
cdr3_nt: TGCAGCGCCATCGGGCAGCTCGACGGGCTCTACGAGCAGTACTTC
cdr3_aa: CSAIGQLDGLYEQYF

j_call: TRBJ2-1
v_call: TRBV5-1
clone_size: -
d_call: TRBD2
cdr3_nt: TGCGCCAGCAGCCCCCCGAGACTAGCGGAGTACAATGAGCAGTTCTTC
cdr3_aa: CASSPPRLAEYNEQFF

j_call: TRBJ1-1
v_call: TRBV18
clone_size: many
d_call: TRBD1
cdr3_nt: TGTGCCAGCTCGCCACAGGGGGCGAACACTGAAGCTTTCTTT
cdr3_aa: CASSPQGANTEAFF